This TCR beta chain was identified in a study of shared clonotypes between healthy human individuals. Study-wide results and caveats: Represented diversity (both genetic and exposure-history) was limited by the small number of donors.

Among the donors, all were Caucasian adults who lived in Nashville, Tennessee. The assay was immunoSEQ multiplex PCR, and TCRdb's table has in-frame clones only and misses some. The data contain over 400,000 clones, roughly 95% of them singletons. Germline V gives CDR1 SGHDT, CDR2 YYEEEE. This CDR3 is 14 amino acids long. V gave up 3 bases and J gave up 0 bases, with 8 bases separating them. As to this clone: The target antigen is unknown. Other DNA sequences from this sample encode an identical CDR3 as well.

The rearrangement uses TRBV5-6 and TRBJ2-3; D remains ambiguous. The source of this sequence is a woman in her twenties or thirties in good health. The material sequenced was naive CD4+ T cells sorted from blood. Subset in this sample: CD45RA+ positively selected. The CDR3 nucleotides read TGTGCCAGCAGCTATAGTGGTAGCACAGATACGCAGTATTTT. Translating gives CASSYSGSTDTQYF.